This TCR beta chain was observed in a study of CD8 T cells in Susac syndrome (dated by TCRdb to between 2019 and 2020). Notes on the research overall: Of the Susac syndrome patients who were sequenced, 8 or 9 were in clinical remission while more than five had clinically active disease. At the time of blood withdrawal, Susac syndrome patients were either therapy-naive, taking corticosteroids (with some also receiving IVIg), or on IVIg alone. Whether CD8+ T cell activation and differentiation in Susac syndrome was antigen driven was tested using repertoire sequencing.

A note on this clonotype: Its antigen target is currently unknown. No base qualities exist here, and no much larger clone lies one base off it.

CDR1 SEHNR and CDR2 FQNEAQ are derived from the germline V gene (reference sequence). Including the terminal cysteine and phenylalanine, the CDR3 comprises 16 residues. Left in the record is the CDR3 DNA by itself, 48 bases read in frame from the first base. Compared with germline, V lacks 4 bases and J lacks 3 bases; bases without a gene match: 9. Peripheral blood CD8+ and CD4+ T cells from healthy donors, Susac syndrome patients and multiple sclerosis patients were profiled using high-throughput TCR beta sequencing. The Susac syndrome patients fulfilled recently defined diagnostic criteria for either definite or probable disease. Bulk CD8+ and CD4+ T cells were purified by magnetic negative isolation, whereas CD8+ TEMRA cells were enriched by FACS. Blood was drawn into EDTA tubes, processed within 24 hours, and PBMCs were isolated by density gradient centrifugation. PBMCs intended for TCR sequencing were cryopreserved in liquid nitrogen and thawed later in a water bath at 37 degrees C. The sorted or isolated CD4+, CD8+ and CD8+ TEMRA cells reached a purity of at least 90%.

RNA was extracted with the RNeasy kit and 0.5 to 1 ug was reverse transcribed using random hexamers. TCR beta CDR3 regions were amplified with the immunoSEQ multiplex PCR assay covering 54 Vbeta and 13 Jbeta segments. To correct PCR amplification bias, a synthetic template baseline was used for both primer optimization and computational correction. In the paper's pipeline: Reads were annotated to V, D and J genes according to IMGT and were analyzed with immunoSEQ Analyzer, with only productive sequences retained. Clonality was calculated as one minus the Shannon entropy normalized by log2 of the number of productive unique sequences. Public and private clones were assessed among the 100 most prevalent clones of each patient and control. Clones were defined as Susac-specific when absent from the healthy and MS cohorts, from 1,000 to 1,100 published viral clones and from other ImmuneACCESS disease sequences. In TCRdb, the public reads were trimmed at Q25 with fastp and aligned with MiXCR, with productive beta chains retained. Every entry covers one CDR3 protein and lists the most common genes and DNA from its rows. These V and J calls are TCRdb output, not the study's own analysis. The sample table shows tens of thousands of distinct CDR3 sequences, and just under 95% are seen once. About 0.3% of the sample belongs to the ten largest clones.

What the authors observed across the whole study: No clonal expansion was detected in the CD4+ T cell repertoire of Susac syndrome patients. The TCR sequencing and HLA analysis was acknowledged to have included a relatively small number of individuals.

The sequencing input was CD4+ T cells from PBMCs. The chain uses TRBV7-9 and TRBJ2-7; 10 junctional bases match TRBD1. The source of this sequence is a human donor with Susac syndrome. The CDR3 protein sequence reads: CASSSPRRDRGYEQYF. The nucleotide sequence reads as follows: TGTGCCAGCAGCTCCCCACGCCGGGACAGGGGCTACGAGCAGTACTTC. Reference TRBV7-9 and TRBJ2-7 genes cover what lies past the CDR3, so the full variable domain is DTGVSQNPRHKITKRGQNVTFRCDPISEHNRLYWYRQTLGQGPEFLTYFQNEAQLEKSRLLSDRFSAERPKGSFSTLEIQRTEQGDSAMYLCASSSPRRDRGYEQYFGPGTRLTVT.